The text below deals with one T cell receptor beta chain. The CDR3 length is 16 residues. Germline V lookup: CDR1 GTSNPN, CDR2 SVGIG (reference sequence). V was pared by 3 bases and J by 1 base, with 19 bases between. Sequencing used immunoSEQ multiplex PCR; TCRdb keeps in-frame clones, though not all of them. The sample shows 150,000 to 200,000 clones, around 90% of them seen only once. The data stem from a study of blood T cell repertoires in COVID-19. Study at large: Nucleic acid was either cDNA or gDNA, and it came from T cells, B-cell-depleted T cells, or PBMCs.

This rearrangement joins TRBV30 to TRBJ2-7; no clear D gene. This TCR was recovered from a woman in her twenties or thirties who had recovered from COVID-19. The sequencing sample was made of PBMCs or T cells enriched from blood (not recorded which). As DNA, the CDR3 is TGTGCCTGGAGGGCCCTAGTGAGAGGAGAGTCCTACGAGCAGTACTTC. This sequence encodes CAWRALVRGESYEQYF.